This T cell receptor (beta chain) was recovered during a study of technical replicates of blood from a few donors (dated by TCRdb to 2016 to 2017). The library was generated by the immunoSEQ multiplex PCR assay. The table comes from immuneACCESS by way of TCRdb, which keeps in-frame sequences with V and J called. Part of the clones is missing from these tables; in studies checked, under half for an unresolved V gene and the rest for unknown reasons. A total of tens of thousands of clones appear in this sample, roughly 90% of them only once. The ten most abundant clones make up approximately 4.5% of the sample. As encoded in the germline V gene, CDR1 is SGDLS while CDR2 is YYNGEE. Clipping removes 3 bases from V and 6 bases from J, with 8 as the unmatched junction base count. Its CDR3 holds 15 amino acids, cysteine through phenylalanine. Only the CDR3 DNA stays, 45 bases, in frame from base 1. In the case of this clone: Its antigen is unknown. Per-base quality was not reported, and no clone a single base away is much larger than it.

The chain is made from TRBV9 and TRBJ2-2, and 7 junction bases match TRBD1. The sequenced material came from PBMCs. This sequence originates from a human donor in good health. Some clones in this sample may be carry-over from other donors' samples. The bases read TGTGCCAGCAGCGCCCAGGGGGTGGGATCCGGGGAGCTGTTTTTT. Protein translation: CASSAQGVGSGELFF.